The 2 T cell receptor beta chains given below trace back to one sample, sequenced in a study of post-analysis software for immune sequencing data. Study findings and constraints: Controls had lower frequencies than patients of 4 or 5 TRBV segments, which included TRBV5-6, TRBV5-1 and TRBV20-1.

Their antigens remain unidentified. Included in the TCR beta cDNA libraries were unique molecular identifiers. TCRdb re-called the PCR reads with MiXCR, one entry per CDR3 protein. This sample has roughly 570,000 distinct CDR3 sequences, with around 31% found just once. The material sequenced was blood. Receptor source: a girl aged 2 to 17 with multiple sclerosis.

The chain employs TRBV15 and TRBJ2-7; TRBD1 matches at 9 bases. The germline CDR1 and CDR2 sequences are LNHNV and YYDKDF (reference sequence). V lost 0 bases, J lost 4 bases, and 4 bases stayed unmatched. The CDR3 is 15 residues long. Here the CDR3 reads CATSRDLGQGYEQYF. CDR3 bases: TGTGCCACCAGCAGAGATCTCGGACAGGGGTACGAGCAGTACTTC.

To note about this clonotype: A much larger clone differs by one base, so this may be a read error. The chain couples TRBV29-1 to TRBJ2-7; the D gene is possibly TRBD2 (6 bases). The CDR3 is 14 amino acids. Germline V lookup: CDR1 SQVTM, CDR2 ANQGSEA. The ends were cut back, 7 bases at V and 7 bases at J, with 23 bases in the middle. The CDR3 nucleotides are TGCAGCGCAGCGGGCGACCACTCCTACAATGAGCAGTACTTC. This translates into CSAAGDHSYNEQYF.